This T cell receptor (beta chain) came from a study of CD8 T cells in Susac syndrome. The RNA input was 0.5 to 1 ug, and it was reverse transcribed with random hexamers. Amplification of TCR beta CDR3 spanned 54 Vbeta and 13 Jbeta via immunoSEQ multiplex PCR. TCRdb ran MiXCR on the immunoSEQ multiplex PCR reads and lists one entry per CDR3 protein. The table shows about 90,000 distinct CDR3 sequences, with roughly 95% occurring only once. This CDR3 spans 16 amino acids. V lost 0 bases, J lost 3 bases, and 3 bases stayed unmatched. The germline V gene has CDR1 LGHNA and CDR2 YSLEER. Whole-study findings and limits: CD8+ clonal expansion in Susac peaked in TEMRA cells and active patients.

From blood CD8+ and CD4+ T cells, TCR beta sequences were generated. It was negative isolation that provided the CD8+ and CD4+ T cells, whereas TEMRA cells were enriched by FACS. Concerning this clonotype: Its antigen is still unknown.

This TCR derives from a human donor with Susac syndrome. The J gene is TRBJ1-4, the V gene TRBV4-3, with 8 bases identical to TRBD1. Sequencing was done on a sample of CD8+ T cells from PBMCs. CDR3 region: CASSQDGQGSNEKLFF. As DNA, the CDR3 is TGCGCCAGCAGCCAAGATGGACAGGGATCTAATGAAAAACTGTTTTTT.